The next 8 T cell receptor beta chains were all read from a single sample in a study of T cell repertoires in cytomegalovirus infection. Each CDR3 protein is one row after TCRdb ran MiXCR on the reads. The sample includes approximately 70,000 distinct CDR3 sequences, 20% to 25% of them seen just once. Antigen specificity for these receptors is unknown. Material: PBMCs, sequenced either directly or after in vitro stimulation (not recorded which). Source of these receptors: a human donor in good health (CMV status not recorded). Some clones in this sample may be carry-over from other donors' samples.

The rearrangement uses TRBV19 and TRBJ1-2; 10 bases align to TRBD1. V lost 6 bases to trimming and J lost 3 bases; unmatched junction nucleotides: 7. The CDR3 contains 15 residues. The germline CDR1 and CDR2 sequences are LNHDA and SQIVND (reference sequence). In DNA form, the CDR3 reads TGTGCCAGTAGGACAACCGGGACAGGGGACTATGGCTACACCTTC. Translating it yields CASRTTGTGDYGYTF.

The V and J genes are TRBV28 and TRBJ1-4, with a tentative D call TRBD1 (6 bases). From germline, CDR1 is MDHEN and CDR2 SYDVKM. This CDR3 comprises 16 residues. V shed 5 bases and J shed 1 base, with 14 bases lying between them. The CDR3 region has the DNA TGTGCCAGCAGTATGTATGCGGGACAAACTAATGAAAAACTGTTTTTT. Protein sequence: CASSMYAGQTNEKLFF.

The J gene is TRBJ2-5, the V gene TRBV15, with 7 nucleotides matching TRBD2. V lost 2 bases, J lost 4 bases, and 10 bases stayed unmatched. The CDR3 is 16 residues long. Germline CDR1 reads LNHNV; CDR2 reads YYDKDF (reference sequence). CDR3 amino acids: CATSRPPPSGRETQYF. The CDR3 DNA sequence: TGTGCCACCAGCAGACCCCCCCCTAGCGGTCGAGAGACCCAGTACTTC.

This clonotype has ten or more counts. V gene TRBV7-2 combines with J gene TRBJ2-5; possible D gene TRBD2, 6 bases. Trimming stripped 1 base from V and 5 bases from J, with 14 bases between. Germline CDR1 SGHTA, CDR2 FQGNSA. The CDR3 consists of 15 residues. The CDR3 nucleotides read TGTGCCAGCAGCTTAGTCCCTACACGGGAGGAGACCCAGTACTTC. It codes for CASSLVPTREETQYF.

The V and J genes are TRBV12-3 or TRBV12-4 and TRBJ1-2; D unresolved. The CDR3 spans 10 residues. V lost 3 bases and J lost 9, with 5 bases in between. The CDR3 nucleotides read TGTGCCAGCAGTTTCGATCGCTACACCTTC. Amino acid sequence: CASSFDRYTF.

At least ten counts were recorded for this clonotype. The rearrangement uses TRBV7-2 and TRBJ2-1, with 8 bases lining up with TRBD2. The germline gives CDR1 SGHTA, CDR2 FQGNSA. This CDR3 region has 18 residues. Trimming cost V 6 bases and J 0 bases; bases outside gene matches: 13. CDR3 DNA sequence: TGTGCCAGCAGTCGAGAGTTGTTAGCGGGGATCTCCTACAATGAGCAGTTCTTC. Translation gives CASSRELLAGISYNEQFF.

V is TRBV7-2 and J is TRBJ2-3; 13 bases agree with TRBD2. The CDR3 is 15 amino acids. The V gene end was trimmed by 5 bases and the J gene end by 6 bases; junction bases not matched to a gene: 5. Germline CDR1 reads SGHTA; CDR2 reads FQGNSA. The CDR3 protein is CASSTGLAGADTQYF. Written as DNA, the CDR3 is TGTGCCAGCAGCACCGGACTAGCGGGGGCGGATACGCAGTATTTT.

This clonotype was picked up a small number of times. This chain links TRBV12-3 or TRBV12-4 with TRBJ2-3, with TRBD2 matching over 8 bases. The CDR3 totals 15 residues. V was pared by 3 bases and J by 5 bases, with 7 bases of the junction left unmatched. The CDR3 DNA follows: TGTGCCAGCAGTTTCATCGGGAGGGGAGGAGATACGCAGTATTTT. Protein: CASSFIGRGGDTQYF.